The 14 T cell receptor beta chains below come from one sample, sequenced in a study of control samples from healthy donors and cancer patients (dated by TCRdb to 2020 to 2021). Library method: the immunoSEQ multiplex PCR assay. As stored in TCRdb, this immuneACCESS dataset retains in-frame rearrangements with V and J assigned. A fraction of the clones does not appear; measured against another copy, unresolved V genes explain less than half of the discrepancy, and the remainder lacks a known reason. The sample contains tens of thousands of clones, about 93% of them found a single time. The ten largest clones represent about 20% of the sample. Material for sequencing was PBMCs. The receptors derive from a woman aged 45-60 years with head and neck cancer.

This clone was found once. The chain links TRBV27 to TRBJ2-1, with 7 positions matching TRBD2. The germline V gene encodes CDR1 MNHEY and CDR2 SMNVEV (reference sequence). V lost 4 bases and J lost 2; bases outside the gene matches: 2. The CDR3 spans 14 residues. In DNA, the CDR3 is TGTGCCAGCAGTTCCGGGGGGACCTACAATGAGCAGTTCTTC. This translates into CASSSGGTYNEQFF.

The chain employs TRBV7-9 and TRBJ1-2; no clear D gene. The CDR3 is 11 residues long. Trimming removed 4 bases at V and 4 bases at J, with 4 bases between. The V gene's germline CDR1 is SEHNR and CDR2 FQNEAQ (reference sequence). CDR3 sequence: CASSSLYGYTF. CDR3 DNA sequence: TGTGCCAGCAGCTCGCTCTATGGCTACACCTTC. The whole variable domain, remainder taken from reference TRBV7-9 and TRBJ1-2, is DTGVSQNPRHKITKRGQNVTFRCDPISEHNRLYWYRQTLGQGPEFLTYFQNEAQLEKSRLLSDRFSAERPKGSFSTLEIQRTEQGDSAMYLCASSSLYGYTFGSGTRLTVV.

This sequence joins TRBV5-4 and TRBJ1-2; D is unresolved. The CDR3 runs to 13 residues. CDR1 SGHNT and CDR2 YYREEE come from the germline V gene (reference sequence). Trimming removed 2 bases at V and 3 bases at J, with 8 bases between. The CDR3 sequence: CASSFSSDYGYTF. In nucleotides, the CDR3 is TGTGCCAGCAGCTTCAGTTCCGACTATGGCTACACCTTC.

This chain joins TRBV7-9 and TRBJ1-3; possibly TRBD1 for D (5 bases). The CDR3 is 15 amino acids. CDR1 is SEHNR, CDR2 FQNEAQ, per germline (reference sequence). The ends were cut back, 6 bases at V and 1 base at J, with 13 bases in the middle. The CDR3 loop is CASSHVGGSGNTIYF. CDR3 DNA sequence: TGTGCCAGCAGTCATGTCGGGGGTTCTGGAAACACCATATATTTT.

V usage is TRBV30 and J usage is TRBJ2-7; D is unclear. The CDR3 contains 12 residues. V lost 1 base and J lost 2, with 6 bases in between. Germline V gives CDR1 GTSNPN, CDR2 SVGIG (reference sequence). CDR3 loop: CAWSESAYEQYF. CDR3 nucleotide sequence: TGTGCCTGGAGTGAAAGCGCCTACGAGCAGTACTTC.

The chain recombines TRBV7-2 with TRBJ2-6, with TRBD1 matching over 8 bases. This CDR3 is 19 amino acids long. The germline gives CDR1 SGHTA, CDR2 FQGNSA. Unmatched junction bases numbered 15, after V lost 5 bases and J lost 3 bases. The CDR3 nucleotides read TGTGCCAGCAGCGGCTGGACAGGGCCCTCACTCTTTGGGGCCAACGTCCTGACTTTC. Encoded protein: CASSGWTGPSLFGANVLTF.

V gene TRBV5-4 combines with J gene TRBJ1-5; D call uncertain. The CDR3 covers 13 residues. Trimming cost V 4 bases and J 1 base, with 6 bases left between them. From germline, CDR1 is SGHNT and CDR2 YYREEE (reference sequence). CDR3 nucleotides: TGTGCCAGCAGCACGGACAGCAATCAGCCCCAGCATTTT. As protein: CASSTDSNQPQHF.

The gene calls are TRBV20-1 and TRBJ1-1; D perhaps matches TRBD1 (5 bases). This CDR3 has 13 amino acids. The ends were cut back, 3 bases at V and 3 bases at J, with 11 bases in the middle. Germline loops: CDR1 DFQATT, CDR2 SNEGSKA (reference sequence). This chain's CDR3 is CSASRDGDTEAFF. The CDR3 DNA follows: TGCAGTGCTAGTAGGGACGGGGACACTGAAGCTTTCTTT.

This chain joins TRBV3-1 (or the pseudogene TRBV3-2) and TRBJ1-5; the match to TRBD1 covers 7 bases. V trimming: 5 bases; J trimming: 7 bases; junction bases outside the gene matches: 8. The CDR3 covers 14 residues. Germline V gene data show CDR1 as LGHDT and CDR2 as YNNKEL (reference sequence). The DNA for the CDR3 is TGTGCCAGCAGCTCCCGACAGGGAGGACAGCCCCAGCATTTT. It codes for CASSSRQGGQPQHF.

The chain combines TRBV3-1 (or the pseudogene TRBV3-2) with TRBJ2-7; D is possibly TRBD1 or TRBD2 (5 bases each). Trimming took 4 bases from V and 2 from J, leaving 12 bases between them. The germline CDR1 and CDR2 sequences are LGHDT and YNNKEL (reference sequence). CDR3 length equals 14 residues. CDR3 DNA: TGTGCCAGCAGCCTAAGGGACCCTGCCTACGAGCAGTACTTC. The encoded protein is CASSLRDPAYEQYF.

The chain carries TRBV28 and TRBJ1-2; 8 positions agree with TRBD1. The CDR3 covers 15 residues. Losses at the gene ends were 10 bases for V and 4 bases for J; bases not matched to a gene: 14. Germline V CDR1 and CDR2: MDHEN, SYDVKM. The CDR3 coding sequence is TGTGCCACAATGGGGCCCGGGACAGGTTTCTATGGCTACACCTTC. It is translated as CATMGPGTGFYGYTF.

V and J are TRBV12-5 and TRBJ1-6; D ambiguous. Trimming shortened V by 4 bases and J by 14 bases, and 12 bases separated the two germline ends. The germline gives CDR1 LGHNT, CDR2 FRNRAP. This CDR3 region has 12 residues. The CDR3 DNA sequence: TGTGCTAGTGGTTCGACCCCGAGAACCCTCCACTTT. This encodes CASGSTPRTLHF.

The rearrangement uses TRBV2 and TRBJ2-7, with D possibly matching TRBD2 (5 bases). CDR1 is SNHLY, CDR2 FYNNEI, per germline. The ends were cut back, 6 bases at V and 7 bases at J, with 16 bases in the middle. The CDR3 is 13 amino acids. CDR3 loop: CASSPVSREEQYF. Written as DNA, the CDR3 is TGTGCCAGCAGCCCCGTAAGTCGGGAAGAGCAGTACTTC.

The chain is built from TRBV24-1 and TRBJ2-1; 10 bases align to TRBD2. Trimming at V came to 1 base and at J to 9 bases, leaving 14 bases not matched to a gene. Germline values: CDR1 KGHDR, CDR2 SFDVKD. The CDR3 runs 18 residues. The CDR3 nucleotides are TGTGCCACCAGTGATTTTCGAAAAGCGGGGGGGCTTGTTGGTGAGCAGTTCTTC. Its translation: CATSDFRKAGGLVGEQFF.